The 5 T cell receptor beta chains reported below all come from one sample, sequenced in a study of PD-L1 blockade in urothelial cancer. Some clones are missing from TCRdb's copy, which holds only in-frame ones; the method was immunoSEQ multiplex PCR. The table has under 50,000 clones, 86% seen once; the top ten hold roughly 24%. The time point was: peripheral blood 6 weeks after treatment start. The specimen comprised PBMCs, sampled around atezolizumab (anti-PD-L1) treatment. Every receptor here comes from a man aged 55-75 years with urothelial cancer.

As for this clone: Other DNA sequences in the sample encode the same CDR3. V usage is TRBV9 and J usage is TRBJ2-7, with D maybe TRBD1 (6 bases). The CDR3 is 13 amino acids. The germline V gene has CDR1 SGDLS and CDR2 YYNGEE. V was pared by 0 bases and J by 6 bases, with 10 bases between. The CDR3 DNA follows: TGTGCCAGCAGCGTAGCTCAGGGGAGCGAGCAGTACTTC. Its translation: CASSVAQGSEQYF. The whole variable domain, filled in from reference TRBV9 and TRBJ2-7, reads DSGVTQTPKHLITATGQRVTLRCSPRSGDLSVYWYQQSLDQGLQFLIQYYNGEERAKGNILERFSAQQFPDLHSELNLSSLELGDSALYFCASSVAQGSEQYFGPGTRLTVT.

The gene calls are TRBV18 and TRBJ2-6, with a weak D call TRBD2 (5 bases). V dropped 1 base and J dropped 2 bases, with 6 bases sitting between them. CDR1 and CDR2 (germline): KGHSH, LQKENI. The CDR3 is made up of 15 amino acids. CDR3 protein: CASSPQGAGANVLTF. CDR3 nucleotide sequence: TGTGCCAGCTCACCACAGGGAGCTGGGGCCAACGTCCTGACTTTC.

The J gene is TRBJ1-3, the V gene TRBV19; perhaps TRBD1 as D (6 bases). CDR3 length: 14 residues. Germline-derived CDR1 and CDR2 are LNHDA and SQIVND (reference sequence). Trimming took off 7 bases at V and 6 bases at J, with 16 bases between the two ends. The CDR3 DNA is TGTGCCAGTACCCCGCTTCAGGGGAAAAACACCATATATTTT. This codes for CASTPLQGKNTIYF.

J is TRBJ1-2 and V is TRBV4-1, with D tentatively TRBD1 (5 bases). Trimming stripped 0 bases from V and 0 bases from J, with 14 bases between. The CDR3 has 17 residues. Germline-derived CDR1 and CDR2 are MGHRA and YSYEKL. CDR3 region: CASSQDNPTAANYGYTF. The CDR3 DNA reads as TGCGCCAGCAGCCAAGATAATCCGACAGCAGCTAACTATGGCTACACCTTC.

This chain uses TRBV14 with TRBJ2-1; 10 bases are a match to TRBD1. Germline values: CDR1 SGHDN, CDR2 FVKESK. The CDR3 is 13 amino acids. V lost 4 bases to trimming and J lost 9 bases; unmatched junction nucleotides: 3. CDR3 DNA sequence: TGTGCCAGCAGCCTCTGGACAGGGGGTGAGCAGTTCTTC. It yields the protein CASSLWTGGEQFF.